These T cell receptor beta chains were read from a single sample in a study of CD8 T cells in Susac syndrome. From the immunoSEQ multiplex PCR reads, TCRdb called clonotypes with MiXCR, one entry per CDR3 protein. The table includes about 210,000 distinct CDR3 sequences, 85% to 95% detected once. The sequenced material came from CD4+ T cells from PBMCs. The receptor set was obtained from a human donor in good health. Each CDR3 is given with its conserved first and last residue. D genes are given only for firm matches. Not every row has a clone size; where given, it reads once, few, many or a size class.

v_call	j_call	clone_size	d_call	cdr3_nt	cdr3_aa
TRBV3-1	TRBJ2-2	NA	NA	TGTGCCAGCAGCCAATCGGACCCCGGTGACACCGGGGAGCTGTTTTTT	CASSQSDPGDTGELFF
TRBV7-8	TRBJ1-6	NA	TRBD1	TGTGCCAGCAGCTTAGTGACAGGGCCTTCACCCCTCCACTTT	CASSLVTGPSPLHF
TRBV20-1	TRBJ1-2	NA	NA	TGCAGTGCCCAAGGTGCCTCGGGGGATGGCTACACCTTC	CSAQGASGDGYTF
TRBV5-1	TRBJ2-3	NA	NA	TGCGCCAGCAGCTTGTCAGGGAGGCCAGATACGCAGTATTTT	CASSLSGRPDTQYF
TRBV5-4	TRBJ2-5	NA	NA	TGTGCCAGCAGCAGAGAACCCAACACAGAGACCCAGTACTTC	CASSREPNTETQYF
TRBV5-1	TRBJ2-7	NA	NA	TGCGCCAGCAGCTTGGTTGAGAGCTCCTACGAGCAGTACTTC	CASSLVESSYEQYF
TRBV15	TRBJ2-1	NA	TRBD2	TGTGCCACCAGCAGACTAGCGGGGGCTGACGAGCAGTTCTTC	CATSRLAGADEQFF
TRBV29-1	TRBJ2-7	NA	TRBD2	TGCAGCGTTGAAGTTCCCGGACTAGCGGGAGCTACCTACGAGCAGTACTTC	CSVEVPGLAGATYEQYF
TRBV5-1	TRBJ2-1	NA	TRBD1	TGCGCCAGCGGAGGGACAGGGCCATCCAATGAGCAGTTCTTC	CASGGTGPSNEQFF
TRBV29-1	TRBJ2-5	NA	NA	TGCAGCGTGGAAGCCGCACAAGAGATCCAGTACTTC	CSVEAAQEIQYF
TRBV15	TRBJ1-5	few	NA	TGTGCCACCAGCAGAGATGGGAGCAATCAGCCCCAGCATTTT	CATSRDGSNQPQHF
TRBV5-1	TRBJ2-4	once	TRBD1	TGCGCCAGCAGCCCGGGGACAGCCCAAGCCAAAAACATTCAGTACTTC	CASSPGTAQAKNIQYF
TRBV12-3/TRBV12-4	TRBJ1-1	NA	TRBD1	TGTGCCAGCACCATAAGGGGGCTGAACACTGAAGCTTTCTTT	CASTIRGLNTEAFF
TRBV18	TRBJ1-4	few	TRBD1	TGTGCCAGCTCACCCGACAGGGGTGGAGAAAAACTGTTTTTT	CASSPDRGGEKLFF
TRBV3-1	TRBJ2-7	NA	NA	TGTGCCAGCAGCCGGGGACACAGCTCCTACGAGCAGTACTTC	CASSRGHSSYEQYF